This TCR beta chain came from a study of blood T cell repertoires in COVID-19. Study-level information: COVID-19 samples from acute and convalescent phases originated in the United States, Italy and Spain.

Original analysis: Cell counts per sample came from amplifying reference gene primers. The protocol was immunoSEQ multiplex PCR, while the TCRdb copy is restricted to in-frame clones and leaves out a portion. V and J calls and clone size are as listed in that table; D and trimming were resolved from the DNA. The table includes fewer than 250,000 clones, roughly 87% detected once. This study enrolled people aged 18 to 89 from approximately 25 US geographic areas. Which cohort a participant joined came from the clinical history participants gave. Sequencing was done on a sample of PBMCs or T cells enriched from blood (not recorded which). The TCR sequence derives from a woman aged 25 to 39 with acute COVID-19.

The CDR3 region is CASRSAGFTEAFF. CDR3 DNA sequence: TGTGCCAGCAGGTCTGCAGGCTTCACTGAAGCTTTCTTT. The chain carries TRBV27 and TRBJ1-1; D gene uncertain. Germline CDR1 is MNHEY and CDR2 is SMNVEV (reference sequence). The CDR3 has 13 amino acids. Trimming stripped 6 bases from V and 4 bases from J, with 12 bases between.